These T cell receptor beta chains were read from a single sample in a study of blood T cell repertoires in COVID-19. The assay was immunoSEQ multiplex PCR, and TCRdb's table has in-frame clones only and misses some. The sample yields roughly 140,000 clones, more than 80% seen once. Input material: peripheral blood. The receptors were gathered from a human donor with acute or convalescent COVID-19. The donor label of this sample is uncertain. Both conserved end residues are part of each CDR3. The D gene is left open where the match is weak. Size values are once, few and many counts, or a class for expanded clones, and some rows have none.

v_gene: TRBV30; d_gene: TRBD1; abundance: .; j_gene: TRBJ1-2; CDR3aa: CACRDRGYGYTF; CDR3nt: TGTGCCTGCCGGGACAGGGGGTATGGCTACACCTTC
v_gene: TRBV5-6; d_gene: TRBD1; abundance: .; j_gene: TRBJ2-7; CDR3aa: CASSSRGREQYF; CDR3nt: TGTGCCAGCAGCTCCAGGGGGCGCGAGCAGTACTTC
v_gene: TRBV27; d_gene: TRBD1; abundance: .; j_gene: TRBJ2-3; CDR3aa: CASRGTGRDTQYF; CDR3nt: TGTGCCAGCAGGGGGACAGGGAGAGATACGCAGTATTTT
v_gene: TRBV24-1; d_gene: .; abundance: .; j_gene: TRBJ2-1; CDR3aa: CATSDPPGRGYYNEQFF; CDR3nt: TGTGCCACCAGTGATCCCCCCGGGCGGGGCTATTACAATGAGCAGTTCTTC
v_gene: TRBV4-1; d_gene: .; abundance: .; j_gene: TRBJ1-2; CDR3aa: CASSQDQGYGYTF; CDR3nt: TGCGCCAGCAGCCAAGATCAGGGGTATGGCTACACCTTC
v_gene: TRBV12-3/TRBV12-4; d_gene: .; abundance: .; j_gene: TRBJ1-1; CDR3aa: CASSLGAGTEAFF; CDR3nt: TGTGCCAGCAGCCTAGGGGCAGGCACTGAAGCTTTCTTT
v_gene: TRBV5-1; d_gene: .; abundance: .; j_gene: TRBJ2-3; CDR3aa: CASSLGRDTQYF; CDR3nt: TGCGCCAGCAGCTTGGGCCGGGATACGCAGTATTTT
v_gene: TRBV27; d_gene: TRBD2; abundance: .; j_gene: TRBJ2-3; CDR3aa: CASSLLGLAGPADTQYF; CDR3nt: TGTGCCAGCAGCCTACTGGGACTAGCGGGGCCAGCAGATACGCAGTATTTT
v_gene: TRBV10-2; d_gene: .; abundance: .; j_gene: TRBJ2-1; CDR3aa: CASSEAGSEQFF; CDR3nt: TGCGCCAGCAGTGAGGCAGGGTCCGAGCAGTTCTTC
v_gene: TRBV5-1; d_gene: TRBD1; abundance: .; j_gene: TRBJ1-1; CDR3aa: CASSWGTGATEAFF; CDR3nt: TGCGCCAGCAGCTGGGGGACAGGGGCCACTGAAGCTTTCTTT
v_gene: TRBV5-4; d_gene: .; abundance: .; j_gene: TRBJ1-2; CDR3aa: CASSSRRGADGYTF; CDR3nt: TGTGCCAGCAGTTCGCGACGTGGGGCTGATGGCTACACCTTC
v_gene: TRBV19; d_gene: .; abundance: .; j_gene: TRBJ2-5; CDR3aa: CASSIDSLGQETQYF; CDR3nt: TGTGCCAGTAGTATAGATAGCCTTGGCCAAGAGACCCAGTACTTC
v_gene: TRBV5-4; d_gene: TRBD2; abundance: .; j_gene: TRBJ2-7; CDR3aa: CASSPGGNEQYF; CDR3nt: TGTGCCAGCAGCCCCGGGGGGAACGAGCAGTACTTC
v_gene: TRBV11-2; d_gene: .; abundance: .; j_gene: TRBJ2-5; CDR3aa: CASSSWEGEETQYF; CDR3nt: TGTGCCAGCAGCTCATGGGAGGGGGAAGAGACCCAGTACTTC
v_gene: TRBV18; d_gene: .; abundance: .; j_gene: TRBJ1-5; CDR3aa: CASGGNQPQHF; CDR3nt: TGTGCCAGCGGCGGGAATCAGCCCCAGCATTTT
v_gene: TRBV4-2; d_gene: .; abundance: .; j_gene: TRBJ1-1; CDR3aa: CASSQESESNTEAFF; CDR3nt: TGTGCCAGCAGCCAAGAGTCGGAGTCAAACACTGAAGCTTTCTTT
v_gene: TRBV3-1/TRBV3-2; d_gene: .; abundance: .; j_gene: TRBJ2-2; CDR3aa: CASSHSKRTGELFF; CDR3nt: TGTGCCAGCAGCCACAGTAAACGCACCGGGGAGCTGTTTTTT
v_gene: TRBV10-3; d_gene: .; abundance: once; j_gene: TRBJ1-1; CDR3aa: CAISNRGGNTEAFF; CDR3nt: TGTGCCATCAGTAACCGAGGGGGAAACACTGAAGCTTTCTTT
v_gene: TRBV15; d_gene: TRBD2; abundance: .; j_gene: TRBJ2-2; CDR3aa: CATSRSAGGEATGELFF; CDR3nt: TGTGCCACCAGCAGATCCGCTGGGGGGGAGGCCACCGGGGAGCTGTTTTTT
v_gene: TRBV6-5; d_gene: .; abundance: .; j_gene: TRBJ1-4; CDR3aa: CASSYSRGEKLFF; CDR3nt: TGTGCCAGCAGTTACTCGCGGGGAGAAAAACTGTTTTTT
v_gene: TRBV5-1; d_gene: .; abundance: .; j_gene: TRBJ2-1; CDR3aa: CASSLAGTMEVYEQFF; CDR3nt: TGCGCCAGCAGCTTGGCCGGGACAATGGAAGTGTATGAGCAGTTCTTC
v_gene: TRBV18; d_gene: .; abundance: .; j_gene: TRBJ1-2; CDR3aa: CASSLNFGETYGYTF; CDR3nt: TGTGCCAGCTCACTGAACTTCGGAGAGACCTATGGCTACACCTTC
v_gene: TRBV6-4; d_gene: TRBD2; abundance: .; j_gene: TRBJ2-1; CDR3aa: CASSVLAGGPYNEQFF; CDR3nt: TGTGCCAGCAGTGTATTAGCGGGGGGGCCATACAATGAGCAGTTCTTC
v_gene: TRBV6-5; d_gene: .; abundance: once; j_gene: TRBJ1-1; CDR3aa: CASIQKEWTEAFF; CDR3nt: TGTGCCAGCATACAGAAAGAGTGGACTGAAGCTTTCTTT
v_gene: TRBV30; d_gene: TRBD1; abundance: .; j_gene: TRBJ1-1; CDR3aa: CAWSVAGGAAEAFF; CDR3nt: TGTGCCTGGAGTGTAGCAGGGGGCGCGGCTGAAGCTTTCTTT
v_gene: TRBV11-2; d_gene: .; abundance: .; j_gene: TRBJ2-5; CDR3aa: CASSLFLGGETQYF; CDR3nt: TGTGCCAGCAGCTTATTCCTGGGGGGAGAGACCCAGTACTTC
v_gene: TRBV30; d_gene: .; abundance: .; j_gene: TRBJ1-6; CDR3aa: CAWSVTGLNNSPLHF; CDR3nt: TGTGCCTGGAGTGTAACCGGACTTAACAATTCACCCCTCCACTTT
v_gene: TRBV4-1; d_gene: TRBD1; abundance: .; j_gene: TRBJ2-3; CDR3aa: CASSPVTGPGDTQYF; CDR3nt: TGCGCCAGCAGCCCCGTGACAGGGCCGGGGGATACGCAGTATTTT
v_gene: TRBV14; d_gene: TRBD2; abundance: .; j_gene: TRBJ2-1; CDR3aa: CASSLRLAGTAFYNEQFF; CDR3nt: TGTGCCAGCAGCCTTCGACTAGCGGGGACCGCTTTCTACAATGAGCAGTTCTTC
v_gene: TRBV19; d_gene: .; abundance: .; j_gene: TRBJ2-5; CDR3aa: CASSIGVRATGETQYF; CDR3nt: TGTGCCAGTAGTATTGGCGTCAGGGCCACCGGGGAGACCCAGTACTTC
v_gene: TRBV15; d_gene: .; abundance: .; j_gene: TRBJ1-5; CDR3aa: CATSRGVLSNQPQHF; CDR3nt: TGTGCCACCAGCCGGGGGGTCCTTAGCAATCAGCCCCAGCATTTT
v_gene: TRBV3-1/TRBV3-2; d_gene: TRBD2; abundance: once; j_gene: TRBJ2-3; CDR3aa: CASSQGASGGHSTDTQYF; CDR3nt: TGTGCCAGCAGCCAAGGGGCTAGCGGGGGCCACAGCACAGATACGCAGTATTTT
v_gene: TRBV5-4; d_gene: .; abundance: .; j_gene: TRBJ1-2; CDR3aa: CASSPQGGYGYTF; CDR3nt: TGTGCCAGCAGCCCCCAGGGTGGCTATGGCTACACCTTC
v_gene: TRBV12-3/TRBV12-4; d_gene: .; abundance: .; j_gene: TRBJ2-3; CDR3aa: CASSPDQGTQYF; CDR3nt: TGTGCCAGCAGCCCGGATCAGGGTACGCAGTATTTT
v_gene: TRBV6-6; d_gene: .; abundance: .; j_gene: TRBJ1-5; CDR3aa: CASSYPEQPQHF; CDR3nt: TGTGCCAGCAGTTACCCGGAGCAGCCCCAGCATTTT
v_gene: TRBV7-9; d_gene: .; abundance: few; j_gene: TRBJ2-3; CDR3aa: CASSSTSTDTQYF; CDR3nt: TGTGCCAGCAGCTCAACATCCACAGATACGCAGTATTTT
v_gene: TRBV18; d_gene: .; abundance: .; j_gene: TRBJ1-5; CDR3aa: CASSPAGGNQPQHF; CDR3nt: TGTGCCAGCTCACCAGCGGGAGGCAATCAGCCCCAGCATTTT
v_gene: TRBV19; d_gene: TRBD1; abundance: .; j_gene: TRBJ1-5; CDR3aa: CASTRDRNQPQHF; CDR3nt: TGTGCCAGTACCCGGGACAGGAATCAGCCCCAGCATTTT
v_gene: TRBV28; d_gene: .; abundance: .; j_gene: TRBJ2-7; CDR3aa: CASSPSGSTNRQYF; CDR3nt: TGTGCCAGCAGCCCTTCCGGGTCTACGAATCGGCAGTACTTC
v_gene: TRBV6-6; d_gene: .; abundance: many; j_gene: TRBJ2-2; CDR3aa: CASSYRAGNTGELFF; CDR3nt: TGTGCCAGCAGTTATCGGGCGGGTAACACCGGGGAGCTGTTTTTT
v_gene: TRBV7-8; d_gene: TRBD2; abundance: .; j_gene: TRBJ2-1; CDR3aa: CASTLGGVNEQFF; CDR3nt: TGTGCCAGCACCCTGGGAGGGGTCAATGAGCAGTTCTTC
v_gene: TRBV18; d_gene: TRBD1; abundance: once; j_gene: TRBJ2-2; CDR3aa: CASSPKRQGVYAGELFF; CDR3nt: TGTGCCAGCTCACCAAAACGACAGGGGGTATACGCCGGGGAGCTGTTTTTT
v_gene: TRBV7-8; d_gene: .; abundance: .; j_gene: TRBJ1-1; CDR3aa: CASSFTGRAEAFF; CDR3nt: TGTGCCAGCAGCTTCACAGGGCGGGCTGAAGCTTTCTTT
v_gene: TRBV5-1; d_gene: TRBD2; abundance: once; j_gene: TRBJ2-3; CDR3aa: CASSPRTSGRTDTQYF; CDR3nt: TGCGCCAGCAGCCCTAGGACTAGCGGGAGGACAGATACGCAGTATTTT
v_gene: TRBV3-1/TRBV3-2; d_gene: .; abundance: .; j_gene: TRBJ2-7; CDR3aa: CASSQAFPREQYF; CDR3nt: TGTGCCAGCAGCCAAGCGTTCCCTCGGGAGCAGTACTTC
v_gene: TRBV5-1; d_gene: TRBD1; abundance: .; j_gene: TRBJ1-2; CDR3aa: CASSLGQGAYGYTF; CDR3nt: TGCGCCAGCAGCTTGGGACAGGGGGCTTATGGCTACACCTTC
v_gene: TRBV15; d_gene: .; abundance: .; j_gene: TRBJ1-2; CDR3aa: CATSPTSGDYGYTF; CDR3nt: TGTGCCACCAGCCCTACGAGCGGAGACTATGGCTACACCTTC
v_gene: TRBV2; d_gene: .; abundance: .; j_gene: TRBJ1-2; CDR3aa: CASSASILDSHTF; CDR3nt: TGTGCCAGCAGTGCGTCAATACTGGACAGCCACACCTTC
v_gene: TRBV5-1; d_gene: TRBD1; abundance: .; j_gene: TRBJ1-1; CDR3aa: CASSPDRGHKNTEAFF; CDR3nt: TGCGCCAGCAGCCCAGACAGGGGGCACAAGAACACTGAAGCTTTCTTT
v_gene: TRBV29-1; d_gene: TRBD1; abundance: .; j_gene: TRBJ2-7; CDR3aa: CSGMTGDAYEQYF; CDR3nt: TGCAGCGGTATGACAGGGGATGCCTACGAGCAGTACTTC
v_gene: TRBV25-1; d_gene: .; abundance: .; j_gene: TRBJ1-1; CDR3aa: CASSRGNTEAFF; CDR3nt: TGTGCCAGCTCACGGGGGAACACTGAAGCTTTCTTT
v_gene: TRBV29-1; d_gene: .; abundance: .; j_gene: TRBJ1-1; CDR3aa: CSVGAGLDSTEAFF; CDR3nt: TGCAGCGTTGGAGCGGGGCTCGACAGCACTGAAGCTTTCTTT
v_gene: TRBV19; d_gene: .; abundance: .; j_gene: TRBJ2-6; CDR3aa: CASSPDSRANVLTF; CDR3nt: TGTGCCAGTAGTCCGGACAGCCGGGCCAACGTCCTGACTTTC
v_gene: TRBV6-6; d_gene: TRBD2; abundance: .; j_gene: TRBJ2-1; CDR3aa: CASSYPRGGSYNEQFF; CDR3nt: TGTGCCAGCAGTTACCCCCGGGGGGGCTCCTACAATGAGCAGTTCTTC
v_gene: TRBV3-1/TRBV3-2; d_gene: .; abundance: .; j_gene: TRBJ1-1; CDR3aa: CASSRGENTEAFF; CDR3nt: TGTGCCAGCAGCCGGGGGGAGAACACTGAAGCTTTCTTT
v_gene: TRBV7-3; d_gene: .; abundance: once; j_gene: TRBJ2-3; CDR3aa: CASSLGAERLGDTQYF; CDR3nt: TGTGCCAGCAGCTTAGGAGCGGAACGTCTGGGTGATACGCAGTATTTT
v_gene: TRBV11-2; d_gene: .; abundance: many; j_gene: TRBJ2-2; CDR3aa: CASSSRNRGGTGELFF; CDR3nt: TGTGCCAGCAGCTCCCGGAACAGGGGGGGGACCGGGGAGCTGTTTTTT
v_gene: TRBV12-5; d_gene: TRBD2; abundance: .; j_gene: TRBJ2-3; CDR3aa: CASGERGADTQYF; CDR3nt: TGTGCTAGTGGTGAGCGGGGGGCAGATACGCAGTATTTT
v_gene: TRBV24-1; d_gene: .; abundance: .; j_gene: TRBJ1-2; CDR3aa: CATSPGDYGYTF; CDR3nt: TGTGCCACCAGTCCGGGAGACTATGGCTACACCTTC
v_gene: TRBV5-1; d_gene: .; abundance: .; j_gene: TRBJ2-7; CDR3aa: CASSSLDRISYEQYF; CDR3nt: TGCGCCAGCAGCTCGTTGGACAGAATCTCCTACGAGCAGTACTTC